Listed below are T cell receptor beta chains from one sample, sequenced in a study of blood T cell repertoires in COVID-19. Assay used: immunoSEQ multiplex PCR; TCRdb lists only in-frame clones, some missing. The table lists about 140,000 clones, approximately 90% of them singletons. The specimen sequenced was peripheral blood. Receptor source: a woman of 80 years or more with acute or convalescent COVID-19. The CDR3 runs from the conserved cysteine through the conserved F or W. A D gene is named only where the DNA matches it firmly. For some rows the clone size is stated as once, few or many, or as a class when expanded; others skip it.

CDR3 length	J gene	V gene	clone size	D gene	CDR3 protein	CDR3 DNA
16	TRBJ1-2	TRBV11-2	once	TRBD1	CASSWDRGLGENGYTF	TGTGCCAGCAGTTGGGACAGGGGCCTGGGGGAGAATGGCTACACCTTC
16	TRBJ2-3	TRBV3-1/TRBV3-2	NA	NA	CASSQAAGLPTDTQYF	TGTGCCAGCAGCCAAGCGGCGGGGCTCCCCACAGATACGCAGTATTTT
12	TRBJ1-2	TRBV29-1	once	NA	CSVRSGFYGYTF	TGCAGCGTTAGGTCAGGCTTCTATGGCTACACCTTC
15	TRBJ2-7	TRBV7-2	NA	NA	CASSQGGATAYEQYF	TGTGCCAGCAGCCAGGGCGGGGCGACGGCTTACGAGCAGTACTTC
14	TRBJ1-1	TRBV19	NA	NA	CASMPTPWGAEAFF	TGTGCCAGTATGCCGACCCCCTGGGGGGCTGAAGCTTTCTTT
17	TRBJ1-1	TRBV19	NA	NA	CASSMYAVQSFYTEAFF	TGTGCCAGTAGTATGTATGCAGTACAGTCTTTTTACACTGAAGCTTTCTTT
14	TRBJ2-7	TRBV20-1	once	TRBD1	CSASGFGQGYEQYF	TGCAGTGCTAGTGGGTTTGGACAGGGCTACGAGCAGTACTTC
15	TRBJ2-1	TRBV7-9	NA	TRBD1	CASSSSDRSYNEQFF	TGTGCCAGCAGCTCCTCGGACAGGTCCTACAATGAGCAGTTCTTC
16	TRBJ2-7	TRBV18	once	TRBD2	CASSPRGITGGYEQYF	TGTGCCAGCTCACCTCGTGGCATCACGGGGGGATACGAGCAGTACTTC
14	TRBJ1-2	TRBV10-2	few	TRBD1	CATGGTGLNYGYTF	TGCGCCACTGGCGGGACAGGGCTGAACTATGGCTACACCTTC
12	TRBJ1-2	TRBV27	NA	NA	CASIQRSDGYTF	TGTGCCAGCATCCAGCGATCCGATGGCTACACCTTC
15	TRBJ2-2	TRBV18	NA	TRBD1	CASSPGQGFAGELFF	TGTGCCAGCTCGCCGGGACAGGGGTTCGCCGGGGAGCTGTTTTTT
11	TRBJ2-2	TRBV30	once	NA	CAWSPSGELFF	TGTGCCTGGAGCCCCAGCGGGGAGCTGTTTTTT
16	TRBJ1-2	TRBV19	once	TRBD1	CASSQDDRGRLDGYTF	TGTGCCAGTAGCCAAGACGACAGGGGGCGTTTGGATGGCTACACCTTC
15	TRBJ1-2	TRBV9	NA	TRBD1	CASSVDLRTGYGYTF	TGTGCCAGCAGCGTAGACCTGAGGACAGGTTATGGCTACACCTTC
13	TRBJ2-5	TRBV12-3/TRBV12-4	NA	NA	CASSLIAGETQYF	TGTGCCAGCAGTCTTATAGCAGGGGAGACCCAGTACTTC
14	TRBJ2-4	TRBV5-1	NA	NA	CASSLGTGGDIQYF	TGCGCCAGCAGCTTGGGGACAGGAGGGGACATTCAGTACTTC
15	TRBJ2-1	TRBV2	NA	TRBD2	CASSEAGGSYNEQFF	TGTGCCAGCAGTGAGGCGGGGGGCTCCTACAATGAGCAGTTCTTC
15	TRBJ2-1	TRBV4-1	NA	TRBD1	CASSQPTGSYNEQFF	TGCGCCAGCAGCCAACCGACAGGGAGCTACAATGAGCAGTTCTTC